This TCR beta chain was recovered during a study of CD8 T cells in Susac syndrome. Study context: Blood was drawn from patients with Susac syndrome. At that point, they were therapy-naive, on corticosteroids, or on intravenous immunoglobulin alone. Points from the study as a whole: It was in TEMRA cells and active patients that Susac CD8+ clonal expansion peaked. In total CD8+ repertoires, approximately 17 Susac-specific public clones were found, and several in CD8+ TEMRA repertoires.

A word on this clonotype: Its specificity is unknown.

An amount of RNA that ranged from roughly 0.45 to 1 ug was reverse transcribed with random hexamers. TCRdb itself ran the immunoSEQ multiplex PCR reads through MiXCR, one entry per CDR3 protein. The sample lists approximately 54,000 distinct CDR3 sequences; approximately 95% were seen once. This CDR3 has 14 residues. The V and J ends lost 5 bases and 0 bases respectively, with 8 bases between them. In germline, CDR1 is SGHAT, CDR2 FQNNGV. The sequence derives from a human donor with Susac syndrome. Sequences were obtained from CD8+ T cells from PBMCs. This chain joins TRBV11-2 and TRBJ2-4; D remains unclear. CDR3 region: CASSGTLAKNIQYF. In DNA form, the CDR3 reads TGTGCCAGCAGCGGCACACTAGCCAAAAACATTCAGTACTTC.